These 2 T cell receptor beta chains share one sample of origin, sequenced in a study of tissue T cells after allogeneic stem cell transplantation. TCRdb's table, derived via immunoSEQ multiplex PCR, lists solely in-frame clones and lacks some. The sample has 20,000 to 25,000 clones; around 63% are singletons. Sequencing was carried out using blood. The receptors come from a female BALB/c mouse in good health. The MHC haplotype of the strain is H2-d.

A note on this clone: These gene names are mouse names. The read finishes 1 residue shy of the CDR3 end, and the germline J gene is used to complete it. The chain couples TRBV5 to TRBJ2-5, with TRBD2 matching over 13 bases. Germline assignment: CDR1 LGHNA and CDR2 YNLKQL (reference sequence). The CDR3 covers 16 residues. V was pared by 4 bases and J by 2 bases, with 3 bases of the junction left unmatched. The chain's CDR3 is CASSPRDWGGQDTQYF. The sequenced CDR3 bases are TGTGCCAGCAGCCCCCGGGACTGGGGGGGCCAAGACACCCAGTAC.

Note on this clone: Gene names and germline match the mouse. The read halts 1 residue ahead of the CDR3 end, with the missing end drawn from the germline J gene. This chain connects TRBV5 to TRBJ2-3; D is tentatively TRBD1 or TRBD2 (5 bases each). The CDR3 loop spans 15 amino acids. Trimming stripped 4 bases from V and 0 bases from J, with 11 bases between. In germline, CDR1 is LGHNA, CDR2 YNLKQL (reference sequence). The sequenced part of the CDR3 DNA is TGTGCCAGCAGCCCGGGAGGGGCAAGTGCAGAAACGCTGTAT. Its translation: CASSPGGASAETLY. The entire CDR3 is CASSPGGASAETLYF.